The rows below give T cell receptor beta chains drawn from one sample of a study of blood T cells in healthy people across ages. MiXCR, run by TCRdb on the 5' RACE reads, gives a single entry per CDR3 protein. Counted here are hundreds of thousands of distinct CDR3 sequences, approximately 48% occurring once; the ten biggest clones make up roughly a fifth. The sample taken for sequencing was blood. The receptor set was obtained from a man in his sixties in good health. CDR3s include the opening cysteine and the closing phenylalanine or tryptophan. A D gene is named only where the DNA matches it firmly. Clone sizes are given selectively: once, few, many, or a class where the clone is expanded.

TRBJ1-4	.	TRBV15	.	TGTGCCACCAGCCTTAGCCTGGTGGGCGGTGAAAAACTGTTTTTT	CATSLSLVGGEKLFF
TRBJ2-7	.	TRBV7-6	.	TGTGCCAGCAGCTTACAGGCATTCCAGGGTGCTCACGAGCAGTACTTC	CASSLQAFQGAHEQYF
TRBJ1-5	TRBD1	TRBV2	.	TGTGCCAGCAGTGAAGGGACAGGGGTTGTTCAGCCCCAGCATTTT	CASSEGTGVVQPQHF
TRBJ2-3	TRBD1	TRBV28	.	TGTGCCAGCAGCACAACCGGACAGGGGGCGAGTCGGCAGTATTTT	CASSTTGQGASRQYF
TRBJ2-7	.	TRBV25-1	few	TGTGCCAGCAGTGAATGGGGGTCCAGCTCCTACGAGCAGTACTTC	CASSEWGSSSYEQYF
TRBJ2-6	.	TRBV5-1	.	TGCGCCAGCAGCTTGGGACAGGCTCAAGTCCTGACTTTC	CASSLGQAQVLTF
TRBJ2-2	.	TRBV7-9	.	TGTGCCAGCAGCCCCGATACAGGGAACACCGGGGAGCTGTTTTTT	CASSPDTGNTGELFF
TRBJ2-7	.	TRBV11-3	few	TGTGCCAGCAGTCATGACAGCTACGAGCAGTACTTC	CASSHDSYEQYF
TRBJ2-3	.	TRBV5-6	.	TGTGCCAGCAGCTTGACTTCTAGCGGCACAGATACGCAGTATTTT	CASSLTSSGTDTQYF
TRBJ2-5	TRBD1	TRBV5-1	few	TGCGCCAGCAGCCCGGGACAGGAAGAGACCCAGTACTTC	CASSPGQEETQYF
TRBJ2-7	.	TRBV29-1	few	TGCAGCGTTGAAGGAGGCCCCAATGAGCAGTACTTC	CSVEGGPNEQYF
TRBJ2-3	TRBD1	TRBV20-1	.	TGCAGTGTCCCCCGGGACAGAAGCACAGATACGCAGTATTTT	CSVPRDRSTDTQYF
TRBJ1-6	.	TRBV20-1	few	TGCAGTGCTAGAAAGGCCCGCCAGGATTCACCCCTCCACTTT	CSARKARQDSPLHF
TRBJ2-1	TRBD1	TRBV24-1	few	TGTGCCACCGGGGGACAGGGACAATTGTATGATGAGCAGTTCTTC	CATGGQGQLYDEQFF
TRBJ2-7	.	TRBV6-6	few	TGTGCCAGCAGTTACTCGGAGGGAACCTACGAGCAGTACTTC	CASSYSEGTYEQYF
TRBJ2-1	TRBD2	TRBV5-1	.	TGCGCCAGCAGCAGTGGGACTAGCGGGGGGCTCTCCTACAATGAGCAGTTCTTC	CASSSGTSGGLSYNEQFF
TRBJ1-6	.	TRBV20-1	.	TGCAGTGCGGCCGGGATGGATTCACCCCTCCACTTT	CSAAGMDSPLHF
TRBJ2-4	.	TRBV6-1	few	TGTGCCAGCAGTGAAATAACGAGTGGGAACATTCAGTACTTC	CASSEITSGNIQYF
TRBJ2-5	.	TRBV5-6	.	TGTGCCAGCAGCTTGGCGATAGCCCAAGAGACCCAGTACTTC	CASSLAIAQETQYF
TRBJ1-2	.	TRBV18	.	TGTGCCAGCAGTCCGCCGGGACAAAGTTATGGCTACACCTTC	CASSPPGQSYGYTF
TRBJ2-1	TRBD2	TRBV2	many	TGTGCCAACCACCCCGACGGGGGGTCCGGCAATGAGCAGTTCTTC	CANHPDGGSGNEQFF
TRBJ2-1	.	TRBV7-2	many	TGTGCCAGCAGCTTAGGAGGGCCCAATGAGCAGTTCTTC	CASSLGGPNEQFF
TRBJ1-6	.	TRBV14	.	TGTGCCAGCAGCCTTAGTACTAATAATTCACCCCTCCACTTT	CASSLSTNNSPLHF
TRBJ2-3	TRBD2	TRBV9	.	TGTGCCAGCAGCGTAGATGGGACTACTAGCACAGATACGCAGTATTTT	CASSVDGTTSTDTQYF
TRBJ2-7	.	TRBV28	.	TGTGCCAGCGGGGCCGAGACAGGGAAGCGGGGGTGGTCCTACGAGCAGTACTTC	CASGAETGKRGWSYEQYF
TRBJ1-1	TRBD1	TRBV4-1	.	TGCGCCAGCAGCCAAACTGACAGGGTGGGGACTGAAGCTTTCTTT	CASSQTDRVGTEAFF
TRBJ2-7	.	TRBV5-1	.	TGCGCCAGCAGCTTGTGGCCGAACCCCTCCACCTACGAGCAGTACTTC	CASSLWPNPSTYEQYF
TRBJ2-2	.	TRBV21-1	.	TGTGCCAGCAATAGATCTCGCACTAGCCATCCCACCGGGGAGCTGTTTTTT	CASNRSRTSHPTGELFF
TRBJ2-3	.	TRBV11-2	.	TGTGCCAGCAGCTTGAGGAGAGAGAGCAGGGAAGGCACAGATACGCAGTATTTT	CASSLRRESREGTDTQYF
TRBJ2-5	TRBD2	TRBV4-2	many	TGTGCCAGCAGCCAAGACGCTCGGGCTAGCGGGGGTCAAGAGACCCAGTACTTC	CASSQDARASGGQETQYF
TRBJ2-1	TRBD1	TRBV6-2/TRBV6-3	.	TGTGCCAGCAGTTCTCCCATAGGGGGCTTGTCCTACAATGAGCAGTTCTTC	CASSSPIGGLSYNEQFF
TRBJ1-1	.	TRBV29-1	few	TGCAGCGTCCTCAGGGGAACCGACACTGAAGCTTTCTTT	CSVLRGTDTEAFF
TRBJ2-7	TRBD1	TRBV11-2	.	TGTGCCAGCAGCGTAGATGGGACAGAATACGAGCAGTACTTC	CASSVDGTEYEQYF
TRBJ1-5	.	TRBV7-4	.	TGTGCCAGCAGCTGGGATCAGCCCCAGCATTTT	CASSWDQPQHF
TRBJ1-2	TRBD1	TRBV6-1	many	TGTGCCAGCAGTAGACAGGGGGCCGACTATGGCTACACCTTC	CASSRQGADYGYTF
TRBJ1-2	TRBD1	TRBV5-1	.	TGCGCCAGCAGCTTGCAGGGACAGGGTGATGGCTACACCTTC	CASSLQGQGDGYTF
TRBJ2-7	.	TRBV12-3/TRBV12-4	few	TGTGCCAGCAGTGAGACGGGGATTTGGAACGAGCAGTACTTC	CASSETGIWNEQYF
TRBJ2-6	.	TRBV13	few	TGTGCCAGCAGCTTTCGGACCACTGGTGCCAACGTCCTGACTTTC	CASSFRTTGANVLTF
TRBJ1-1	.	TRBV6-1	.	TGTACCAGCAGTGAACGGAACATGAACACTGAAGCTTTCTTT	CTSSERNMNTEAFF
TRBJ2-7	TRBD1	TRBV3-1	few	TGTGCCAGCAGCCAAGAGGAGACAGGGGGATCCCCCTCCTACGAGCAGTACTTC	CASSQEETGGSPSYEQYF
TRBJ1-4	.	TRBV20-1	.	TGCAGTGCTAGAGATCGGGGGTATAATGAAAAACTGTTTTTT	CSARDRGYNEKLFF
TRBJ2-3	TRBD1	TRBV28	few	TGTGCCAGCAGGCGGGACAGGGTGGGCACAGATACGCAGTATTTT	CASRRDRVGTDTQYF
TRBJ2-5	.	TRBV30	.	TGTGCCTGGAGAGGATTCCAAGAGACCCAGTACTTC	CAWRGFQETQYF